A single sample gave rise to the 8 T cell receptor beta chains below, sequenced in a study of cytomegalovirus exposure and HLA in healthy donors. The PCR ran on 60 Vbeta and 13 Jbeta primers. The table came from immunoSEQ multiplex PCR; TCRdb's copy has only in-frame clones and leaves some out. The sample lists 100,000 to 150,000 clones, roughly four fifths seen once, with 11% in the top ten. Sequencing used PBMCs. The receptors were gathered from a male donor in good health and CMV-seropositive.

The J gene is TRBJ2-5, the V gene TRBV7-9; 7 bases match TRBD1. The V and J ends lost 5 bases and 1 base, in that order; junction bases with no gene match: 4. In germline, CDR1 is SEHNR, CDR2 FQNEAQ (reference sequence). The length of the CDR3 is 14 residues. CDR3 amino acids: CASSVTGAQETQYF. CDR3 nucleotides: TGTGCCAGCAGCGTCACAGGGGCCCAAGAGACCCAGTACTTC.

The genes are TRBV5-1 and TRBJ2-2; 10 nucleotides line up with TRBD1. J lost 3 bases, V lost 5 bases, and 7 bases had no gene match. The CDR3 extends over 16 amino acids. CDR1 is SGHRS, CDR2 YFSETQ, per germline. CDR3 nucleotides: TGCGCCAGCAGTTTTGGACAGGGGGGATACACCGGGGAGCTGTTTTTT. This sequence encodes CASSFGQGGYTGELFF.

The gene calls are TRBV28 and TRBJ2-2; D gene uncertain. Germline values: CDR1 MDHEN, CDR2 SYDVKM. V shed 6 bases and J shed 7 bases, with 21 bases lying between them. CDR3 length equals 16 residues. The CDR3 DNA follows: TGTGCCAGCAGCTCCCTGTGGAGCCCGCGAGGCGGGGAGCTGTTTTTT. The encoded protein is CASSSLWSPRGGELFF.

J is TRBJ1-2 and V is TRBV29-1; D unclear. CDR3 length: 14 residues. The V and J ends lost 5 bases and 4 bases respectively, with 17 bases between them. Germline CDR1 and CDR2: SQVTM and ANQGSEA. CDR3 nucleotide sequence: TGCAGCGTTCGCCAGGCAGAGCATACCTATGGCTACACCTTC. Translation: CSVRQAEHTYGYTF.

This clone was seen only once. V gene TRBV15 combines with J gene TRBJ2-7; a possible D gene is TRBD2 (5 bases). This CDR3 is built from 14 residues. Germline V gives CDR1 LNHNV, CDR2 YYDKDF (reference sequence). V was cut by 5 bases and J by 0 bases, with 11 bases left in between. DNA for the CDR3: TGTGCCACCAGCCAGGACTTTCGCTCCTACGAGCAGTACTTC. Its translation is CATSQDFRSYEQYF.

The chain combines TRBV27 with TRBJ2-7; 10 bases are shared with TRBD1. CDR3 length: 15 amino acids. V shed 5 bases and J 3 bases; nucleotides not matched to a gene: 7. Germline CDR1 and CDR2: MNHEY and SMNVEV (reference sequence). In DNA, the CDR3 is TGTGCCAGCAGTCTCACCGGGACAGGGGTCTACGAGCAGTACTTC. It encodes CASSLTGTGVYEQYF.

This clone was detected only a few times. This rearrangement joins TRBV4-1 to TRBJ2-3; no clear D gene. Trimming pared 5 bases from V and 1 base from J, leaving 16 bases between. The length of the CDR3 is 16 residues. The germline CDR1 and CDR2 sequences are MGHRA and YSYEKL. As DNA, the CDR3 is TGCGCCAGCAGCGAAAGGCGCCTTCTAGGCACAGATACGCAGTATTTT. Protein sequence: CASSERRLLGTDTQYF.

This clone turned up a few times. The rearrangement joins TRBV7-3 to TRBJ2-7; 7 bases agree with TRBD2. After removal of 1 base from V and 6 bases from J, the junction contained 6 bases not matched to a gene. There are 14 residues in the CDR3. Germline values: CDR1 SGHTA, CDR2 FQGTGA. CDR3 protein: CASSLIGGGSEQYF. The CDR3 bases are TGTGCCAGCAGCTTAATTGGGGGGGGATCCGAGCAGTACTTC.